The sequence of this TCR beta chain was determined in a study of T cells in Graves' hyperthyroidism and ophthalmopathy. V shed 6 bases, J shed 1 base, and the junction held 8 bases outside the gene matches. Germline V lookup: CDR1 MDHEN, CDR2 SYDVKM. The CDR3 totals 15 residues. Amplification of TCR beta CDR3 regions was performed using RNA transcripts as template. With the HTBI primer set, the TCR CDR3 went through a first round of RT-PCR. MiXCR was run by TCRdb on the multiplex PCR reads, yielding one entry per CDR3 protein. The sample carries under 350,000 distinct CDR3 sequences, less than 30% recorded once.

Sequenced input: blood. The chain uses TRBV28 and TRBJ2-7; 8 nucleotides match TRBD1. The sequence was obtained from a man aged 40-49 years with Graves' hyperthyroidism that later progressed to Graves' ophthalmopathy. The CDR3 is CASRQAGTGSYEQYF. CDR3 nucleotides: TGTGCCAGCAGACAAGCCGGGACAGGTTCCTACGAGCAGTACTTC.